The 8 T cell receptor beta chains below all came from one sample that was sequenced in a study of beta chain features in type 1 diabetes. Expressed TCRB transcripts were sequenced because the entire RNA isolate underwent reverse transcription. Generated by immunoSEQ multiplex PCR, the TCRdb table keeps only in-frame clones and is missing some. The table has about 360,000 clones, 10% to 15% seen once. Specimen: naive CD4+ T cells from blood. The receptors come from a man between 18 and 35 years old in good health.

The V and J genes are TRBV5-8 and TRBJ2-7; 8 bases match TRBD1. CDR1 is SGHTS, CDR2 YDEGEE, per germline. CDR3 length: 16 amino acids. Losses at the gene ends were 4 bases for V and 2 bases for J; bases not matched to a gene: 11. The CDR3 here is CASSRIRGRPPYEQYF. In nucleotides, the CDR3 is TGTGCCAGCAGCAGAATCAGGGGGCGCCCCCCCTACGAGCAGTACTTC.

The chain combines TRBV6-5 with TRBJ2-7, with 9 bases aligning to TRBD1. CDR3 length equals 14 residues. Germline V lookup: CDR1 MNHEY, CDR2 SVGAGI. J lost 7 bases, V lost 6 bases, and 10 bases had no gene match. The CDR3 is CASRPSGTGQEQYF. CDR3 sequence (DNA): TGTGCCAGCAGGCCGAGTGGGACAGGGCAAGAGCAGTACTTC.

The table lists this clone with a few counts. The rearrangement uses TRBV28 and TRBJ1-1, with TRBD1 matching 7 bases. V gave up 8 bases and J gave up 1 base; unmatched junction bases: 4. CDR1 and CDR2 from the germline V gene are MDHEN and SYDVKM. The CDR3 length is 13 residues. This CDR3 reads CASGGGWNTEAFF. The CDR3 DNA is TGTGCCAGCGGAGGGGGCTGGAACACTGAAGCTTTCTTT.

V is TRBV2 and J is TRBJ2-5, with 8 nucleotides matching TRBD1. The CDR3 runs 14 residues. V gave up 5 bases and J gave up 5 bases; unmatched junction bases: 7. CDR1 and CDR2 from the germline V gene are SNHLY and FYNNEI. Here the CDR3 DNA reads TGTGCCAGCAGTACAGGGGGAGGTGGGGAGACCCAGTACTTC. This codes for CASSTGGGGETQYF.

V usage is TRBV11-2 and J usage is TRBJ2-7; TRBD2 is a possible D gene (5 bases). Germline V lookup: CDR1 SGHAT, CDR2 FQNNGV. The CDR3 is 15 amino acids. Trimming cost V 1 base and J 2 bases, with 12 bases left between them. The CDR3 DNA reads as TGTGCCAGCAGCTTAGTTTGGCAGGAGGCCTACGAGCAGTACTTC. Its protein is CASSLVWQEAYEQYF. Using reference TRBV11-2 and TRBJ2-7 for the parts outside the CDR3, the full variable domain is EAGVAQSPRYKIIEKRQSVAFWCNPISGHATLYWYQQILGQGPKLLIQFQNNGVVDDSQLPKDRFSAERLKGVDSTLKIQPAKLEDSAVYLCASSLVWQEAYEQYFGPGTRLTVT.

CDR3 nucleotide sequence: TGTGCCAGCAGCCGGCGGCCACAAGAGACCCAGTACTTC. This sequence encodes CASSRRPQETQYF. This sequence joins TRBV14 and TRBJ2-5; no definite D call. Germline V gene data show CDR1 as SGHDN and CDR2 as FVKESK. V lost 4 bases and J 2 bases, leaving 8 bases between the germline ends. The CDR3 is 13 amino acids.

This clone has more than one count but fewer than ten. The V and J genes are TRBV19 and TRBJ1-1; 11 nucleotides align to TRBD1. CDR3 length equals 17 residues. Germline values: CDR1 LNHDA, CDR2 SQIVND (reference sequence). Unmatched junction bases numbered 12, after V lost 9 bases and J lost 0 bases. The CDR3 loop is CASRWSTGQGVNTEAFF. The CDR3 DNA follows: TGTGCCAGCAGATGGTCCACGGGACAGGGGGTGAACACTGAAGCTTTCTTT. Filled out from reference TRBV19 and TRBJ1-1, the complete variable domain reads DGGITQSPKYLFRKEGQNVTLSCEQNLNHDAMYWYRQDPGQGLRLIYYSQIVNDFQKGDIAEGYSVSREKKESFPLTVTSAQKNPTAFYLCASRWSTGQGVNTEAFFGQGTRLTVV.

J is TRBJ1-1 and V is TRBV18, with TRBD1 matching 9 bases. CDR1 is KGHSH, CDR2 LQKENI, per germline. The V and J ends lost 3 bases and 10 bases, in that order; junction bases with no gene match: 9. The CDR3 has 14 residues. CDR3 in amino acids: CASSPLGQGAGAFF. The CDR3 coding sequence is TGTGCCAGCTCACCGCTGGGACAGGGTGCGGGAGCTTTCTTT.